The 25 T cell receptor beta chains presented below share a single source sample, sequenced in a study of shared clonotypes between healthy human individuals. This table comes from immunoSEQ multiplex PCR, and its TCRdb copy is limited to in-frame clones, with some not included. The table shows 850,000 to 1,200,000 clones, with approximately 68% occurring only once. The sample was memory CD4+ T cells sorted from blood. Subset indicated: CD45RA-negative fraction. The receptors were gathered from a man between 18 and 35 years old in good health.

J is TRBJ2-1 and V is TRBV7-6; D remains ambiguous. Germline V CDR1 and CDR2: SGHVS, FNYEAQ. This CDR3 is built from 15 residues. V was clipped by 5 bases and J by 4 bases, with 15 bases between them. The CDR3 spells CASSQDTTAYNEQFF. DNA for the CDR3: TGTGCCAGCAGCCAAGACACAACAGCATACAATGAGCAGTTCTTC.

This rearrangement joins TRBV18 to TRBJ2-7; the match to TRBD1 covers 10 bases. CDR1 and CDR2 from the germline V gene are KGHSH and LQKENI. CDR3 length equals 17 residues. Germline trimming cut 0 bases from V and 4 bases from J; bases unmatched to any gene: 9. The CDR3 DNA reads TGTGCCAGCTCACCACCTGGACAGGGGGACGATGGATACGAGCAGTACTTC. Its translation: CASSPPGQGDDGYEQYF.

This chain links TRBV2 with TRBJ1-1, with TRBD1 matching 7 bases. The J segment lost 1 base and the V segment lost 6 bases, leaving 2 bases of the junction unmatched. CDR1 is SNHLY and CDR2 is FYNNEI in the germline V gene. The CDR3 has 13 residues. The CDR3, as DNA: TGTGCCAGCAGGGGACAGCCGAACACTGAAGCTTTCTTT. This codes for CASRGQPNTEAFF.

The CDR3 DNA is TGTGCCAGCAGTTCAGGGGGGCCCAATTCACCCCTCCACTTT. It yields the protein CASSSGGPNSPLHF. The chain has TRBV27 and TRBJ1-6, with 7 nucleotides matching TRBD1. Unmatched junction bases numbered 4, after V lost 4 bases and J lost 7 bases. Per the germline V gene, CDR1 is MNHEY and CDR2 is SMNVEV (reference sequence). The CDR3 has 14 amino acids.

V gene TRBV5-1 combines with J gene TRBJ1-2; perhaps TRBD1 as D (6 bases). Germline CDR1 SGHRS, CDR2 YFSETQ. The CDR3 length is 16 residues. V was trimmed by 0 bases and J by 6 bases, leaving 18 bases between them. The CDR3 DNA is TGCGCCAGCAGCTTGGGACTACAGGGAGGGGCAGATGGCTACACCTTC. Its protein is CASSLGLQGGADGYTF.

This clone was recorded a few times. CDR3 sequence: CASSSSSGGMINEQFF. Here the CDR3 DNA reads TGCGCCAGCAGCTCCTCTAGCGGGGGTATGATAAATGAGCAGTTCTTC. The chain combines TRBV5-1 with TRBJ2-1, with 10 bases matching TRBD2. Germline CDR1 SGHRS, CDR2 YFSETQ. This CDR3 spans 16 amino acids. The trim removed 3 bases at V and 7 bases at J, leaving 10 bases unmatched.

The genes are TRBV7-2 and TRBJ2-5, with a tentative D call TRBD2 (7 bases). The CDR3 contains 15 residues. Germline CDR1 is SGHTA and CDR2 is FQGNSA. Trimming removed 7 bases from V and 4 bases from J, with 19 bases in between. CDR3 protein: CASTRRGAGGETQYF. The CDR3 DNA reads TGTGCCAGCACCCGACGGGGGGCAGGAGGAGAGACCCAGTACTTC.

Only one count was recorded for this clone. The chain carries TRBV6-5 and TRBJ1-3; D is unresolved. CDR1 is MNHEY and CDR2 is SVGAGI in the germline V gene. The germline V and J ends were trimmed by 0 bases and 5 bases, with 11 bases remaining between them. The CDR3 totals 15 residues. CDR3 in DNA: TGTGCCAGCAGTTACTCTTGGGGAGTAAGAAACACCATATATTTT. This sequence encodes CASSYSWGVRNTIYF.

Of note for this clone: Other DNA sequences from this sample encode an identical CDR3 as well. The chain couples TRBV5-1 to TRBJ2-3, with unresolved D. The CDR3 contains 13 residues. The V and J ends lost 1 base and 2 bases respectively, with 5 bases between them. Germline assignment: CDR1 SGHRS and CDR2 YFSETQ. The CDR3 DNA reads TGCGCCAGCAGCTTGCGGTCCACAGATACGCAGTATTTT. This gives the protein CASSLRSTDTQYF.

This sequence joins TRBV19 and TRBJ1-3, with D perhaps TRBD1 (6 bases). The CDR3 covers 14 residues. V dropped 8 bases and J dropped 8 bases, with 19 bases sitting between them. CDR1 LNHDA and CDR2 SQIVND come from the germline V gene (reference sequence). The CDR3 region is CASWDRDNRDTIYF. The DNA for the CDR3 is TGTGCCAGTTGGGACCGGGACAATCGCGACACCATATATTTT. Complete variable domain (other parts from reference TRBV19 and TRBJ1-3): DGGITQSPKYLFRKEGQNVTLSCEQNLNHDAMYWYRQDPGQGLRLIYYSQIVNDFQKGDIAEGYSVSREKKESFPLTVTSAQKNPTAFYLCASWDRDNRDTIYFGEGSWLTVV.

This clone was seen a few times. The chain carries TRBV4-1 and TRBJ1-1; D may be TRBD1 (5 bases). CDR1 and CDR2 from the germline V gene are MGHRA and YSYEKL. Between the trimmed V and J ends, which lost 0 bases and 11 bases, there was a span of 13 bases. The CDR3 is made up of 13 amino acids. DNA for the CDR3: TGCGCCAGCAGCCAAGATTCGGGGGGGAAGGCTTTCTTT. Its translation: CASSQDSGGKAFF.

The genes are TRBV19 and TRBJ2-1, with TRBD2 matching 11 bases. Germline CDR1 and CDR2: LNHDA and SQIVND (reference sequence). This CDR3 has 15 amino acids. Trimming cost V 7 bases and J 7 bases; bases outside gene matches: 9. CDR3 residues: CASIGGTSGRNEQFF. CDR3 nucleotide sequence: TGTGCCAGTATCGGAGGCACTAGCGGGAGAAATGAGCAGTTCTTC. Full variable domain (outside the CDR3, taken from reference TRBV19 and TRBJ2-1): DGGITQSPKYLFRKEGQNVTLSCEQNLNHDAMYWYRQDPGQGLRLIYYSQIVNDFQKGDIAEGYSVSREKKESFPLTVTSAQKNPTAFYLCASIGGTSGRNEQFFGPGTRLTVL.

The chain has TRBV30 and TRBJ2-7; TRBD2 matches at 10 bases. Germline V lookup: CDR1 GTSNPN, CDR2 SVGIG (reference sequence). Trimming at V came to 1 base and at J to 2 bases, leaving 5 bases not matched to a gene. The CDR3 runs to 15 residues. CDR3: CAWSGSGRAAYEQYF. The CDR3 DNA reads TGTGCCTGGAGTGGAAGCGGGAGGGCCGCCTACGAGCAGTACTTC.

V gene TRBV7-9 combines with J gene TRBJ2-1; TRBD2 agrees at 9 bases. Germline lookup yields CDR1 SEHNR and CDR2 FQNEAQ (reference sequence). The CDR3 sequence is 15 residues long. The junction had 5 bases not matched to a gene; V was cut back by 5 bases and J by 3 bases. The CDR3 DNA sequence: TGTGCCAGCAGCCCCGGACTAGCGCGCTACAATGAGCAGTTCTTC. Translated, it gives CASSPGLARYNEQFF.

A word on this clone: Additional DNA sequences in this sample encode the identical CDR3. V and J are TRBV10-3 and TRBJ2-3; D gene uncertain. The CDR3 contains 12 residues. V was shortened by 4 bases and J by 3 bases, with 5 bases between the two germline ends. CDR1 and CDR2 (germline): ENHRY, SYGVKD. This CDR3 is CAISVGTDTQYF. Written as DNA, the CDR3 is TGTGCCATCAGTGTGGGTACAGATACGCAGTATTTT.

In this sample, this clone turned up a few times. V and J are TRBV5-5 and TRBJ2-7, with a tentative D call TRBD1 (6 bases). Trimming shortened V by 3 bases and J by 4 bases, and 17 bases separated the two germline ends. The CDR3 is 15 residues long. Per the germline V gene, CDR1 is SGHKS and CDR2 is YYEKEE (reference sequence). CDR3 coding DNA: TGTGCCAGCAGCTGGCGGCAGGGGCTGACATACGAGCAGTACTTC. It yields the protein CASSWRQGLTYEQYF.

This rearrangement joins TRBV5-4 to TRBJ1-1, with 12 positions matching TRBD1. CDR1 SGHNT and CDR2 YYREEE come from the germline V gene (reference sequence). Germline trimming cut 1 base from V and 7 bases from J; bases unmatched to any gene: 14. The CDR3 is 18 residues long. CDR3 in DNA: TGTGCCAGCAGCTTGTATGGACTTGGGACAGGGGGCGAAAGTGAAGCTTTCTTT. Translated, it gives CASSLYGLGTGGESEAFF.

The chain employs TRBV19 and TRBJ1-2, with D possibly TRBD1 on 5 matching bases. From germline, CDR1 is LNHDA and CDR2 SQIVND (reference sequence). CDR3 length: 15 residues. V was trimmed by 6 bases and J by 0 bases, leaving 14 bases between them. The CDR3 region is CASSTREGANYGYTF. The CDR3 coding sequence is TGTGCCAGTAGCACCAGGGAAGGGGCTAACTATGGCTACACCTTC.

The chain combines TRBV5-1 with TRBJ2-7, with D possibly called TRBD1 or TRBD2 (5 bases each). The CDR3 spans 15 residues. Germline values: CDR1 SGHRS, CDR2 YFSETQ. Deletions cut 0 bases from V and 4 bases from J, with 14 bases between. CDR3: CASSLEGTPNYEQYF. CDR3 DNA sequence: TGCGCCAGCAGCTTGGAGGGGACCCCTAATTACGAGCAGTACTTC.

The chain joins TRBV19 to TRBJ2-7; a weak D match, TRBD1 (5 bases). CDR1 is LNHDA, CDR2 SQIVND, per germline (reference sequence). V lost 5 bases and J 2 bases, leaving 16 bases between the germline ends. The CDR3 extends over 15 amino acids. The CDR3 region is CASSPQVRGPYEQYF. The CDR3 DNA is TGTGCCAGTAGTCCACAGGTTAGAGGACCCTACGAGCAGTACTTC.

The V call is TRBV27, the J call TRBJ2-2; D is uncertain. The germline CDR1 and CDR2 sequences are MNHEY and SMNVEV (reference sequence). This CDR3 is 16 amino acids long. Trimming pared 7 bases from V and 4 bases from J, leaving 19 bases between. The CDR3: CASTDARLAGTGELFF. For the CDR3, the DNA is TGTGCCAGCACAGATGCCCGGCTCGCCGGCACCGGGGAGCTGTTTTTT.

This chain links TRBV28 with TRBJ1-1; 8 positions match TRBD1. The CDR3 sequence is 17 residues long. The germline gives CDR1 MDHEN, CDR2 SYDVKM. Trimming removed 3 bases from V and 0 bases from J; junction bases left unmatched: 9. CDR3 bases: TGTGCCAGCAGTTTTCTAGGACAGGGCGCCTTGAACACTGAAGCTTTCTTT. Translating gives CASSFLGQGALNTEAFF.

J is TRBJ2-5 and V is TRBV7-6, with TRBD2 matching over 8 bases. Losses at the gene ends were 1 base for V and 4 bases for J; bases not matched to a gene: 5. The CDR3 has 15 amino acids. CDR1 is SGHVS, CDR2 FNYEAQ, per germline. The CDR3 region is CASSLGLAFGETQYF. CDR3 nucleotides: TGTGCCAGCAGCTTAGGACTAGCGTTTGGAGAGACCCAGTACTTC. Based on the CDR3 plus reference TRBV7-6 and TRBJ2-5, the full variable domain is GAGVSQSPRYKVTKRGQDVALRCDPISGHVSLYWYRQALGQGPEFLTYFNYEAQQDKSGLPNDRFSAERPEGSISTLTIQRTEQRDSAMYRCASSLGLAFGETQYFGPGTRLLVL.

This clone occurred a few times. Distinct nucleotide sequences in the sample also encode this CDR3. The V and J genes are TRBV6-5 and TRBJ1-1; tentative D call: TRBD1 (6 bases). This CDR3 is 11 amino acids long. V was shortened by 6 bases and J by 8 bases, with 10 bases between the two germline ends. Germline V gene sequence: CDR1 MNHEY, CDR2 SVGAGI. In DNA, the CDR3 is TGTGCCAGCAGCCGAGGGACAGAAGCTTTCTTT. As protein: CASSRGTEAFF.

V and J are TRBV6-1 and TRBJ2-3; either TRBD1 or TRBD2 may supply D (5 bases each). Trimming cost V 10 bases and J 0 bases, with 14 bases left between them. Germline values: CDR1 MNHNS, CDR2 SASEGT. The CDR3 length is 14 residues. In nucleotides, the CDR3 is TGTGCCAACCGGAGAGGGGCTAGCACAGATACGCAGTATTTT. It yields the protein CANRRGASTDTQYF.